One and the same sample provided the 24 T cell receptor beta chains below, sequenced in a study of human thymus T cells. Sequencing used immunoSEQ multiplex PCR; TCRdb keeps in-frame clones, though not all of them. The table shows more than 70,000 clones, with approximately 97% occurring only once. Corrective heart surgery yielded resections, and these provided the thymus tissue. The sample was thymus tissue. These receptors were taken from a boy less than two years old with a congenital heart defect but otherwise immunologically healthy.

The chain is built from TRBV2 and TRBJ1-2, with D unresolved. The CDR3 is made up of 11 amino acids. The germline V gene encodes CDR1 SNHLY and CDR2 FYNNEI. V was shortened by 7 bases and J by 2 bases, with 5 bases between the two germline ends. CDR3 loop: CASNMNYGYTF. Here the CDR3 DNA reads TGTGCCAGCAACATGAACTATGGCTACACCTTC.

This chain joins TRBV27 and TRBJ2-5; 7 nucleotides align to TRBD2. V shed 1 base, J shed 7 bases, and the junction held 3 bases outside the gene matches. The CDR3 extends over 13 amino acids. The germline gives CDR1 MNHEY, CDR2 SMNVEV (reference sequence). CDR3 sequence: CASSLFGGWTQYF. CDR3 DNA sequence: TGTGCCAGCAGTTTATTCGGGGGGTGGACCCAGTACTTC.

The rearrangement links TRBV2 to TRBJ2-7; D remains ambiguous. Germline lookup yields CDR1 SNHLY and CDR2 FYNNEI. V dropped 3 bases and J dropped 3 bases, with 21 bases sitting between them. This CDR3 spans 17 amino acids. CDR3 sequence: CASSESSRPLRVYEQYF. The CDR3 DNA reads TGTGCCAGCAGTGAGAGTTCCAGGCCCTTAAGGGTCTACGAGCAGTACTTC.

The chain carries TRBV5-1 and TRBJ2-7, with D tentatively TRBD1 or TRBD2 (7 bases each). There are 16 residues in the CDR3. Trimming left V 0 bases short and J 1 base short, with 14 bases between. CDR1 and CDR2 from the germline V gene are SGHRS and YFSETQ. CDR3 DNA sequence: TGCGCCAGCAGCTTGGCGGGGGGACAGAAGTCCTACGAGCAGTACTTC. Protein product: CASSLAGGQKSYEQYF.

V usage is TRBV6-6 and J usage is TRBJ1-2; no reliable D call. The CDR3 length is 15 residues. Germline V gene lookup returns CDR1 MNHNY and CDR2 SVGAGI (reference sequence). V lost 7 bases to trimming and J lost 3 bases, with 18 bases between them. The CDR3 here is CASIRSGIGDYGYTF. The CDR3 nucleotides are TGTGCCAGCATAAGGTCTGGGATCGGGGACTATGGCTACACCTTC.

The V and J genes are TRBV7-8 and TRBJ2-1; the match to TRBD1 covers 7 bases. Germline CDR1 is SGHVS and CDR2 is FQNEAQ. This CDR3 region has 15 residues. Trimming cost V 4 bases and J 8 bases; bases outside gene matches: 11. The DNA for the CDR3 is TGTGCCAGCAGCTCCCACAGGGGCGATAGGGATGAGCAGTTCTTC. This encodes CASSSHRGDRDEQFF.

The rearrangement uses TRBV18 and TRBJ1-1, with a possible D match to TRBD1 (5 bases). The ends were cut back, 2 bases at V and 1 base at J, with 11 bases in the middle. The germline V gene has CDR1 KGHSH and CDR2 LQKENI. This CDR3 has 15 amino acids. In nucleotides, the CDR3 is TGTGCCAGCTCACCATCAGGACATTGGAACACTGAAGCTTTCTTT. The encoded protein is CASSPSGHWNTEAFF.

For the CDR3, the DNA is TGTGCTAGTGGTTCCTCGGCTGGGACAAGCTACACCTTC. As protein: CASGSSAGTSYTF. The V and J genes are TRBV12-5 and TRBJ1-2, with D possibly matching TRBD1 (6 bases). CDR3 length: 13 amino acids. Germline V gene data show CDR1 as LGHNT and CDR2 as FRNRAP. The germline V and J ends were trimmed by 4 bases and 9 bases, with 15 bases remaining between them.

Written as DNA, the CDR3 is TGTGCCAGCAGTGAAGAGGCGGATCAGCCCCAGCATTTT. Amino acid sequence: CASSEEADQPQHF. The rearrangement uses TRBV6-1 and TRBJ1-5; D not certain. V was pared by 1 base and J by 5 bases, with 6 bases between. The length of the CDR3 is 13 residues. Germline loops: CDR1 MNHNS, CDR2 SASEGT.

The chain carries TRBV5-6 and TRBJ2-1; 7 bases agree with TRBD2. There are 14 residues in the CDR3. V lost 0 bases and J lost 6; bases outside the gene matches: 3. Germline V CDR1 and CDR2: SGHDT, YYEEEE. The CDR3 reads CASSLGGLPNEQFF. In DNA form, the CDR3 reads TGTGCCAGCAGCTTGGGGGGACTACCCAATGAGCAGTTCTTC.

The V call is TRBV14, the J call TRBJ2-1; 8 bases line up with TRBD2. The CDR3 loop spans 19 amino acids. Germline V gene lookup returns CDR1 SGHDN and CDR2 FVKESK. Losses at the gene ends were 4 bases for V and 5 bases for J; bases not matched to a gene: 19. This CDR3 reads CASSPAGDRPHTPHNEQFF. As DNA, the CDR3 is TGTGCCAGCAGCCCAGCGGGAGACAGACCACACACACCCCACAATGAGCAGTTCTTC.

The chain employs TRBV18 and TRBJ2-1, with D possibly being TRBD1 (5 bases). The length of the CDR3 is 18 residues. Germline V gives CDR1 KGHSH, CDR2 LQKENI. The V and J ends lost 1 base and 0 bases respectively, with 16 bases between them. As DNA, the CDR3 is TGTGCCAGCTCACCACTCACAAGGACACCGAGCTCCTACAATGAGCAGTTCTTC. Translation: CASSPLTRTPSSYNEQFF.

The chain joins TRBV30 to TRBJ2-5, with D unresolved. CDR1 and CDR2 from the germline V gene are GTSNPN and SVGIG (reference sequence). V was pared by 1 base and J by 3 bases, with 15 bases between. There are 15 residues in the CDR3. The CDR3, as DNA: TGTGCCTGGAGTGGCAGTGGGCTACTTAAAGAGACCCAGTACTTC. Amino acids: CAWSGSGLLKETQYF.

The V gene is TRBV27, the J gene TRBJ2-3; D is possibly TRBD2 (6 bases). This CDR3 is built from 16 residues. Germline V lookup: CDR1 MNHEY, CDR2 SMNVEV (reference sequence). V lost 2 bases and J lost 2, with 14 bases in between. In DNA form, the CDR3 reads TGTGCCAGCAGTTTAAGAAGGGACTCGGACACAGATACGCAGTATTTT. This gives the protein CASSLRRDSDTDTQYF.

The CDR3 DNA follows: TGTGCCAGCAGTTTAGGCCCCGGGACAGGGGTTTGGCGTCAGCCCCAGCATTTT. Protein product: CASSLGPGTGVWRQPQHF. The chain carries TRBV28 and TRBJ1-5, with 10 bases fitting TRBD1. There are 18 residues in the CDR3. CDR1 and CDR2 (germline): MDHEN, SYDVKM. After removal of 2 bases from V and 6 bases from J, the junction contained 13 bases not matched to a gene.

This rearrangement joins TRBV2 to TRBJ2-7; D assignment may be TRBD1 or TRBD2 (6 bases each). V dropped 6 bases and J dropped 13 bases, with 13 bases sitting between them. Germline CDR1 and CDR2: SNHLY and FYNNEI. This CDR3 is built from 10 residues. CDR3 sequence: CASSGGTRYF. The CDR3 bases are TGTGCCAGCAGCGGCGGGACACGATACTTC.

V usage is TRBV28 and J usage is TRBJ2-1, with D perhaps matching TRBD1 or TRBD2 (5 bases each). Between the trimmed V and J ends, which lost 7 bases and 0 bases, there was a span of 22 bases. Per germline, CDR1 MDHEN and CDR2 SYDVKM. The CDR3 loop spans 18 amino acids. The chain's CDR3 is CASIRDGLNLSSYNEQFF. The CDR3 region has the DNA TGTGCCAGCATACGGGACGGACTTAACCTTAGCTCCTACAATGAGCAGTTCTTC.

This clone was recorded only once. This chain joins TRBV29-1 and TRBJ2-7, with D perhaps assigned TRBD1 or TRBD2 (6 bases each). The germline gives CDR1 SQVTM, CDR2 ANQGSEA. V was cut by 0 bases and J by 2 bases, with 17 bases left in between. The CDR3 contains 16 residues. DNA for the CDR3: TGCAGCGTTGAAGATAGTAGGGGGGCGCTTCCCTACGAGCAGTACTTC. It encodes CSVEDSRGALPYEQYF.

This chain links TRBV28 with TRBJ2-1, with 7 bases lining up with TRBD2. Germline assignment: CDR1 MDHEN and CDR2 SYDVKM. The V segment lost 4 bases and the J segment 0 bases; nucleotides outside the gene matches: 12. The CDR3 is 18 amino acids. The CDR3: CASSCDTTSVASYNEQFF. The CDR3 nucleotides read TGTGCCAGCAGTTGTGATACTACTAGCGTCGCCTCCTACAATGAGCAGTTCTTC.

The chain's CDR3 is CASRLQDRGNANTGELFF. In DNA, the CDR3 is TGTGCCAGCAGACTTCAGGACAGGGGGAACGCGAACACCGGGGAGCTGTTTTTT. J is TRBJ2-2 and V is TRBV14, with 10 bases that match TRBD1. Germline V gene lookup returns CDR1 SGHDN and CDR2 FVKESK. The CDR3 extends over 18 amino acids. Losses at the gene ends were 6 bases for V and 0 bases for J; bases not matched to a gene: 10.

This clone showed up just once. The chain has TRBV10-3 and TRBJ2-5, with 12 bases lining up with TRBD2. The trim removed 3 bases at V and 5 bases at J, leaving 7 bases unmatched. The CDR3 totals 16 residues. CDR1 and CDR2 from the germline V gene are ENHRY and SYGVKD. The CDR3 is CAISDTSGGPPETQYF. As DNA, the CDR3 is TGTGCCATCAGTGATACTAGCGGGGGGCCCCCGGAGACCCAGTACTTC.

The rearrangement uses TRBV6-5 and TRBJ1-2; 7 bases align to TRBD1. The germline V gene has CDR1 MNHEY and CDR2 SVGAGI. The CDR3 consists of 14 residues. V gave up 2 bases and J gave up 4 bases; unmatched junction bases: 4. The CDR3 reads CASSYDRVRYGYTF. Here the CDR3 DNA reads TGTGCCAGCAGTTACGACAGGGTCCGCTATGGCTACACCTTC.

This chain connects TRBV6-5 to TRBJ1-1, with D perhaps matching TRBD1 (6 bases). Germline CDR1 is MNHEY and CDR2 is SVGAGI. The CDR3 runs 13 residues. Trimming took 6 bases from V and 1 from J, leaving 9 bases between them. For the CDR3, the DNA is TGTGCCAGCAGAACGGGACAGAACACTGAAGCTTTCTTT. Amino acids: CASRTGQNTEAFF.

The V gene is TRBV29-1, the J gene TRBJ2-5; 7 bases line up with TRBD1. The germline V gene encodes CDR1 SQVTM and CDR2 ANQGSEA. The trim removed 6 bases at V and 5 bases at J, leaving 15 bases unmatched. This CDR3 is 15 amino acids long. The CDR3: CSVVERGRRQETQYF. The CDR3 nucleotides read TGCAGCGTCGTGGAGAGGGGGCGGCGGCAGGAGACCCAGTACTTC. The full variable domain, its missing parts supplied by reference TRBV29-1 and TRBJ2-5, is SAVISQKPSRDICQRGTSLTIQCQVDSQVTMMFWYRQQPGQSLTLIATANQGSEATYESGFVIDKFPISRPNLTFSTLTVSNMSPEDSSIYLCSVVERGRRQETQYFGPGTRLLVL.